The T cell receptor beta chain described here comes from a study of shared clonotypes between healthy human individuals. In the study overall: The donor group consisted of two women and a few men, aged 18 to 49.

This clone was counted a single time. What it binds is not known. Naivety among CD8 cells was defined by CD45RO negativity and positive CCR7 selection, thereby excluding terminally differentiated effector memory CD45RA+ cells. This was a deep-level run. Sequenced by immunoSEQ multiplex PCR; TCRdb stores in-frame clones only, minus some. The data hold millions of clones, with about 94% observed a single time. Germline CDR1 is MDHEN and CDR2 is SYDVKM. The CDR3 extends over 18 amino acids. V was pared by 3 bases and J by 0 bases, with 10 bases of the junction left unmatched. Overall study results and limits: Generation probabilities of non-shared clonotypes were lower (relative to those shared by all four donors).

Sequenced input: naive CD8+ T cells sorted from blood. The clonotype comes from a man aged 18 to 30 in good health. The chain couples TRBV28 to TRBJ2-5, with TRBD1 matching over 10 bases. The CDR3 protein is CASSFPRDRGFYQETQYF. CDR3 in DNA: TGTGCCAGCAGTTTTCCCCGGGACAGGGGATTTTACCAAGAGACCCAGTACTTC.